Below, 20 T cell receptor beta chains from the same sample are listed, as sequenced in a study of identical twins. Via MiXCR, TCRdb re-called the 5' RACE reads, giving one row per CDR3 protein. The data contain 250,000 or so distinct CDR3 sequences, approximately 7.3% of them singletons. These records were also assigned to another study, of yellow fever vaccine responses in identical twins.

The source material was CD8+ T cells sorted from blood. The origin of the receptors is a woman aged 18-29 years in good health.

This clonotype was detected a few times. CDR3 in DNA: TGTGCCAGCAGCCCCGGGACAGGGGGCGATGAGCAGTTCTTC. This encodes CASSPGTGGDEQFF. The chain links TRBV14 to TRBJ2-1; 12 bases agree with TRBD1. Looked up from germline, CDR1 is SGHDN and CDR2 is FVKESK. V dropped 4 bases and J dropped 8; count of bases not matched to a gene: 3. The CDR3 extends over 14 amino acids.

This clonotype was detected ten times or more. V is TRBV25-1 and J is TRBJ2-5, with D possibly called TRBD1 or TRBD2 (5 bases each). Germline V gene sequence: CDR1 MGHDK, CDR2 SYGVNS. Trimming took off 3 bases at V and 5 bases at J, with 16 bases between the two ends. CDR3 length equals 15 residues. This CDR3 is CASSEGRELVETQYF. The CDR3 nucleotides read TGTGCCAGCAGTGAGGGCAGGGAGTTGGTTGAGACCCAGTACTTC.

The J gene is TRBJ2-4, the V gene TRBV2, with 7 bases that match TRBD2. This CDR3 is built from 18 residues. From germline, CDR1 is SNHLY and CDR2 FYNNEI. V lost 11 bases and J lost 0; bases outside the gene matches: 19. The chain's CDR3 is CARCSRGDVLLAKNIQYF. CDR3 coding DNA: TGTGCCCGCTGTTCCCGGGGGGACGTACTTCTAGCCAAAAACATTCAGTACTTC.

Concerning this clonotype: Since a much larger clone is just one base distant, this may be a read error. As the CDR3 is not closed by the conserved phenylalanine or tryptophan, this likely results from a read error. The V call is TRBV5-1, the J call TRBJ1-1, with D possibly TRBD1 on 5 matching bases. The germline gives CDR1 SGHRS, CDR2 YFSETQ. The CDR3 is 12 residues long. V lost 0 bases and J lost 5, with 5 bases in between. The DNA of the CDR3 is TGCGCCAGCAGCTTGGACAGGACTGAAGCTTTCTCT. Protein: CASSLDRTEAFS.

This clonotype was found many times. The chain uses TRBV6-2 or TRBV6-3 and TRBJ2-7; 9 nucleotides match TRBD1. This CDR3 has 16 residues. The germline CDR1 and CDR2 sequences are MNHEY and SVGEGT. The V gene end was trimmed by 5 bases and the J gene end by 6 bases; junction bases not matched to a gene: 14. DNA for the CDR3: TGTGCCAGCAGTCTTAGGTCCCTGGGACAGGGAGGCGAGCAGTACGTC. This encodes CASSLRSLGQGGEQYV.

This clonotype was detected a few times. The chain carries TRBV7-9 and TRBJ2-7; D is ambiguous. This CDR3 has 15 amino acids. V was cut by 3 bases and J by 4 bases, with 16 bases left in between. CDR1 and CDR2 (germline): SEHNR, FQNEAQ (reference sequence). The CDR3, as DNA: TGTGCCAGCAGCTTTTCGAGCGTTCTCGTATACGAGCAGTACTTC. Translating it yields CASSFSSVLVYEQYF. Using reference TRBV7-9 and TRBJ2-7 for the parts outside the CDR3, the full variable domain is DTGVSQNPRHKITKRGQNVTFRCDPISEHNRLYWYRQTLGQGPEFLTYFQNEAQLEKSRLLSDRFSAERPKGSFSTLEIQRTEQGDSAMYLCASSFSSVLVYEQYFGPGTRLTVT.

The rearrangement joins TRBV6-1 to TRBJ2-7; D is perhaps TRBD1 (6 bases). Germline CDR1 MNHNS, CDR2 SASEGT. CDR3 length: 14 amino acids. V was trimmed by 3 bases and J by 2 bases, leaving 11 bases between them. The CDR3 sequence is CASSEGQGTYEQYF. The CDR3 region has the DNA TGTGCCAGCAGTGAGGGGCAGGGGACCTACGAGCAGTACTTC.

This clonotype was seen at least ten times. The chain is built from TRBV28 and TRBJ2-5, with 11 nucleotides matching TRBD2. Germline CDR1 and CDR2: MDHEN and SYDVKM. The V segment lost 7 bases and the J segment 4 bases; nucleotides outside the gene matches: 8. This CDR3 comprises 15 residues. CDR3 nucleotide sequence: TGTGCCAGCAATACACTAGCGGGAGTTCGAGAGACCCAGTACTTC. Protein product: CASNTLAGVRETQYF.

This clonotype was observed a handful of times. The chain recombines TRBV20-1 with TRBJ2-7; D not certain. Between the trimmed V and J ends, which lost 4 bases and 0 bases, there was a span of 22 bases. Germline-derived CDR1 and CDR2 are DFQATT and SNEGSKA (reference sequence). The CDR3 loop spans 17 amino acids. The CDR3: CSATVPTGGSSSYEQYF. CDR3 in DNA: TGCAGTGCTACGGTCCCTACGGGTGGGTCAAGCTCCTACGAGCAGTACTTC.

This clonotype occurred a few times. The genes are TRBV28 and TRBJ2-1, with TRBD2 as a possible D gene (6 bases). Germline CDR1 reads MDHEN; CDR2 reads SYDVKM. V shed 6 bases and J shed 5 bases, with 20 bases lying between them. The CDR3 extends over 16 amino acids. For the CDR3, the DNA is TGTGCCAGCAGCCCCTTTACCGGGAGTAACAACAATGAGCAGTTCTTC. This encodes CASSPFTGSNNNEQFF.

This clonotype occurred many times. V usage is TRBV7-9 and J usage is TRBJ2-1, with D uncertain. Trimming stripped 5 bases from V and 13 bases from J, with 15 bases between. Germline CDR1 is SEHNR and CDR2 is FQNEAQ (reference sequence). The CDR3 has 12 amino acids. CDR3 in DNA: TGTGCCAGCAGCGATAATAGTGAATCCCAGTTCTTC. Protein product: CASSDNSESQFF.

This clonotype was counted ten times or more. V and J are TRBV4-1 and TRBJ1-1; D gene ambiguous. The V and J ends lost 1 base and 0 bases respectively, with 9 bases between them. The CDR3 has 15 residues. CDR1 and CDR2 (germline): MGHRA, YSYEKL. The CDR3 DNA sequence: TGCGCCAGCAGCCAAGGTCCGATCATGAACACTGAAGCTTTCTTT. This encodes CASSQGPIMNTEAFF.

This clonotype was picked up many times. This chain connects TRBV12-3 or TRBV12-4 to TRBJ2-1, with D unclear. V shed 2 bases and J shed 5 bases, with 7 bases lying between them. The length of the CDR3 is 13 residues. The CDR3 loop is CASSLLPNNEQFF. CDR3 nucleotides: TGTGCCAGCAGTTTATTGCCCAACAATGAGCAGTTCTTC.

This clonotype was detected only a few times. The chain is built from TRBV9 and TRBJ2-7; D may match TRBD1 or TRBD2 (5 bases each). CDR3 length: 15 residues. The ends were cut back, 3 bases at V and 3 bases at J, with 16 bases in the middle. The germline CDR1 and CDR2 sequences are SGDLS and YYNGEE. CDR3 residues: CASSAEGTPGYEQYF. The CDR3 DNA reads as TGTGCCAGCAGCGCAGAGGGGACCCCAGGCTACGAGCAGTACTTC.

V is TRBV3-1 and J is TRBJ2-7; 9 bases map to TRBD2. The length of the CDR3 is 15 residues. The V gene's germline CDR1 is LGHDT and CDR2 YNNKEL (reference sequence). V lost 0 bases and J lost 3; bases outside the gene matches: 3. CDR3 loop: CASSQEGSGGYEQYF. CDR3 coding DNA: TGTGCCAGCAGCCAAGAAGGTAGCGGGGGCTACGAGCAGTACTTC.

The chain carries TRBV24-1 and TRBJ2-7; 9 bases agree with TRBD1. V lost 4 bases to trimming and J lost 5 bases; unmatched junction nucleotides: 5. The CDR3 has 14 amino acids. Germline V CDR1 and CDR2: KGHDR, SFDVKD. CDR3 amino acids: CATSDPGQGHEQYF. CDR3 coding DNA: TGTGCCACCAGTGACCCGGGACAGGGCCACGAGCAGTACTTC.

Ten or more counts support this clonotype. J is TRBJ2-1 and V is TRBV4-1; D remains ambiguous. The germline V and J ends were trimmed by 3 bases and 7 bases, with 16 bases remaining between them. From germline, CDR1 is MGHRA and CDR2 YSYEKL. CDR3 length equals 15 residues. The CDR3 reads CASSHNVIGSNEQFF. CDR3 bases: TGCGCCAGCAGCCATAACGTCATAGGAAGTAATGAGCAGTTCTTC.

This clonotype was found a few times. The chain has TRBV11-2 and TRBJ1-4, with D perhaps matching TRBD1 (5 bases). V shed 6 bases and J shed 4 bases, with 6 bases lying between them. This CDR3 is 12 amino acids long. In germline, CDR1 is SGHAT, CDR2 FQNNGV. CDR3 nucleotide sequence: TGTGCCAGCAGGACAGATAATGAAAAACTGTTTTTT. It is translated as CASRTDNEKLFF.

This sequence joins TRBV13 and TRBJ2-7, with D hard to call. Germline CDR1 and CDR2: PRHDT and FYEKMQ (reference sequence). The CDR3 has 14 amino acids. V gave up 5 bases and J gave up 4 bases, with 15 bases separating them. CDR3 in amino acids: CASSLPSPNYEQYV. For the CDR3, the DNA is TGTGCCAGCAGCCTCCCCTCCCCAAATTACGAGCAGTACGTC.

The chain couples TRBV9 to TRBJ2-5; the match to TRBD1 covers 11 bases. The CDR3 is 14 residues long. Germline CDR1 and CDR2: SGDLS and YYNGEE. The J segment lost 5 bases and the V segment lost 3 bases, leaving 3 bases of the junction unmatched. CDR3 DNA: TGTGCCAGCAGCGGGACAGGGGGCTGGGAGACCCAGTACTTC. This codes for CASSGTGGWETQYF.